This TCR beta chain stems from a study of breast tumors, draining lymph nodes, adjacent tissues. This clonotype is large in the sample. Its antigen remains unidentified. One entry per CDR3 protein, called by TCRdb with MiXCR from the multiplex PCR reads. Among approximately 20,000 distinct CDR3 sequences listed, 43% were seen once. Study results and limitations: That most tumor T cells come from lymph nodes remained unproven. Tumor TCR diversity was below lymph nodes but above nontumor tissue. The data were judged consistent with most tumor T cells coming from lymph node and expanding in tumor. Compared with basal-like, luminal-like tumors shared significantly more repertoire with nontumor tissue.

This CDR3 spans 15 amino acids. CDR1 and CDR2 from the germline V gene are SEHNR and FQNEAQ (reference sequence). V was trimmed by 5 bases and J by 1 base, leaving 11 bases between them. This TCR was sampled from a female donor with breast cancer. Some clones in this sample may be carry-over from other donors' samples. This rearrangement joins TRBV7-9 to TRBJ2-2; D is undetermined. Specimen: breast tumor tissue. CDR3 sequence (DNA): TGTGCCAGCAGCCCCCGGCCCCAGAACACCGGGGAGCTGTTTTTT. Translated: CASSPRPQNTGELFF.